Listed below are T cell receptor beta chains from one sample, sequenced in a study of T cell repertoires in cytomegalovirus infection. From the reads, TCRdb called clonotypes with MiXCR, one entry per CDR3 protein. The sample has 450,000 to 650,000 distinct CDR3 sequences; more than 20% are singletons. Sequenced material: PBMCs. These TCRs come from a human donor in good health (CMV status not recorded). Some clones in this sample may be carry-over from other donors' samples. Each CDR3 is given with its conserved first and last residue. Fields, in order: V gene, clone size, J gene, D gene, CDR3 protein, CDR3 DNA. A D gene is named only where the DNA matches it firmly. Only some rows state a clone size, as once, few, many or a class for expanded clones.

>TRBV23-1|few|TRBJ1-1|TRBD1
CASSQSGQGWIEAFF
TGCGCCAGCAGTCAATCGGGACAGGGTTGGATTGAAGCTTTCTTT
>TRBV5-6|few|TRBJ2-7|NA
CASSLGRQGPHKWSEQYF
TGTGCCAGCAGCTTGGGCAGGCAAGGGCCCCACAAATGGAGCGAGCAGTACTTC
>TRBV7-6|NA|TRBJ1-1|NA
CASSPRAGQGTEAFF
TGTGCCAGCAGCCCACGGGCGGGGCAGGGCACTGAAGCTTTCTTT
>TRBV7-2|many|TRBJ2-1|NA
CASSPPGTTDPYNEQFF
TGTGCCAGCAGCCCACCGGGGACAACTGACCCTTACAATGAGCAGTTCTTC
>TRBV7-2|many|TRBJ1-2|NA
CASSLRGGPVYGYTF
TGTGCCAGCAGCCTCAGGGGAGGGCCTGTCTATGGCTACACCTTC
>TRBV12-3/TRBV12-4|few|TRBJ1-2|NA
CASGLGVLYGYTF
TGTGCCAGCGGCCTCGGGGTCCTCTATGGCTACACCTTC
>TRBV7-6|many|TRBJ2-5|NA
CASSLAVGRGETQYF
TGTGCCAGCAGCTTAGCAGTAGGTCGGGGAGAGACCCAGTACTTC
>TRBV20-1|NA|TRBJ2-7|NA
CSAQGSPPYEQYF
TGCAGTGCTCAGGGGTCCCCCCCCTACGAGCAGTACTTC
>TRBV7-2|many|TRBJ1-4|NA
CASSATGRGDEKLFF
TGTGCCAGCAGCGCTACAGGGCGCGGGGATGAAAAACTGTTTTTT
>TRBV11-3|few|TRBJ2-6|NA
CASSLGAAGTDHSGANVLTF
TGTGCCAGCAGCTTAGGGGCGGCAGGAACCGACCACTCTGGGGCCAACGTCCTGACTTTC
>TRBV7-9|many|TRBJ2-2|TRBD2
CASSTNQRERSGELFF
TGTGCCAGCAGCACTAACCAGCGGGAGCGTTCCGGGGAGCTGTTTTTT
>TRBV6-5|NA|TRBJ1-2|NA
CASSLAPRYGYTF
TGTGCCAGCAGTTTAGCACCACGCTATGGCTACACCTTC
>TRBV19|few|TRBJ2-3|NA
CASSPWLRGTDTQYF
TGTGCCAGTAGCCCTTGGCTCCGAGGGACAGATACGCAGTATTTT
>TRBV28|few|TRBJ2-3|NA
CASSFGSAGLATADTQYF
TGTGCCAGCAGTTTTGGTAGCGCCGGCCTGGCTACAGCAGATACGCAGTATTTT
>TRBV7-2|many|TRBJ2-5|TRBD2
CASSPSGSQETQYF
TGTGCCAGCAGCCCTAGCGGGAGTCAAGAGACCCAGTACTTC
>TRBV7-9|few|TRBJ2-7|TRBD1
CASSRGQAYEQYF
TGTGCCAGCAGCCGCGGACAGGCCTACGAGCAGTACTTC
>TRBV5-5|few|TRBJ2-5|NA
CASSLWAGLQETQYF
TGTGCCAGCAGCCTGTGGGCAGGGCTTCAAGAGACCCAGTACTTC
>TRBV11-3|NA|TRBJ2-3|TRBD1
CASSHPGQGFDTQYF
TGTGCCAGCAGCCACCCGGGACAGGGGTTCGATACGCAGTATTTT
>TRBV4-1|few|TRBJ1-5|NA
CASSQDDIFKYNSNQPQHF
TGCGCCAGCAGCCAAGACGATATTTTTAAATATAATAGCAATCAGCCCCAGCATTTT
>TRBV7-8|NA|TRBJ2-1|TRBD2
CASSLSGRSSYNEQFF
TGTGCCAGCAGCCTTAGCGGGAGAAGCTCCTACAATGAGCAGTTCTTC
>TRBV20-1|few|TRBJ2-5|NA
CSVSSLFGSQETQYF
TGCAGTGTGAGCAGCCTTTTCGGGAGCCAAGAGACCCAGTACTTC
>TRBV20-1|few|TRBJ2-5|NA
CSARPQRETQYF
TGCAGTGCTAGACCCCAGCGGGAGACCCAGTACTTC
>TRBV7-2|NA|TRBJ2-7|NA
CASSFFGAGNEQYF
TGTGCCAGCAGCTTCTTTGGGGCAGGGAACGAGCAGTACTTC
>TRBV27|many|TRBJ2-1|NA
CASSPGLSYNEQFF
TGTGCCAGCAGTCCGGGACTTTCCTACAATGAGCAGTTCTTC
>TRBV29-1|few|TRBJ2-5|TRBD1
CSVESVAGQGVKTQYF
TGCAGCGTTGAATCCGTAGCAGGACAGGGAGTGAAAACCCAGTACTTC
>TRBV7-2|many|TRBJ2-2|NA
CASSLEGTGTGELFF
TGTGCCAGCAGCTTAGAGGGAACAGGCACCGGGGAGCTGTTTTTT
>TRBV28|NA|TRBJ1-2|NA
CASSPPGVVGGYTF
TGTGCCAGCAGTCCCCCGGGGGTGGTTGGTGGCTACACCTTC
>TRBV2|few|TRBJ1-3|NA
CASSEPAGRSGNTIYF
TGTGCCAGCAGTGAACCAGCCGGCCGCTCTGGAAACACCATATATTTT
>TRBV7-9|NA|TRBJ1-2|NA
CASSLPRDSNYGYTF
TGTGCCAGCAGCTTACCTCGGGACTCTAACTATGGCTACACCTTC
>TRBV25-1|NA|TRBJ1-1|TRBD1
CASRGETGHTEAFF
TGTGCCAGCAGGGGCGAGACAGGGCACACTGAAGCTTTCTTT
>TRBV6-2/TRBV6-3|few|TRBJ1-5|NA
CASSYRNSINQPQHF
TGTGCCAGCAGTTACCGCAACAGTATCAATCAGCCCCAGCATTTT
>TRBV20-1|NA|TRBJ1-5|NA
CSAIEGNQPQHF
TGCAGTGCTATCGAAGGCAATCAGCCCCAGCATTTT
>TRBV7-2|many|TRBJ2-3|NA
CASSLGGPYTDTQYF
TGTGCCAGCAGCTTAGGTGGGCCCTACACAGATACGCAGTATTTT
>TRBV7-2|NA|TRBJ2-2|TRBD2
CASSLEGGRDGELFF
TGTGCCAGCAGCCTAGAGGGAGGGAGGGACGGGGAGCTGTTTTTT
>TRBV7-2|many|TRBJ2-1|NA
CASSLVAASSYNEQFF
TGTGCCAGCAGCTTAGTAGCGGCTAGCTCCTACAATGAGCAGTTCTTC
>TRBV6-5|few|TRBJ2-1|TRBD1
CASRTRTGLAYNEQFF
TGTGCCAGCAGAACTCGGACAGGCCTTGCCTACAATGAGCAGTTCTTC
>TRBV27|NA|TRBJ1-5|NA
CASSLSWGSWDQPQHF
TGTGCCAGCAGTTTATCATGGGGATCTTGGGATCAGCCCCAGCATTTT
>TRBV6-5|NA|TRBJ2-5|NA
CASSYGGTAKGAQYF
TGTGCCAGCAGTTACGGCGGGACAGCGAAAGGGGCCCAGTACTTC
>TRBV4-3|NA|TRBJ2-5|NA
CASSSDLRGTQYF
TGCGCCAGCAGCTCGGACCTTCGCGGGACCCAGTACTTC
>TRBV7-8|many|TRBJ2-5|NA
CASSRAPVETQYF
TGTGCCAGCAGCCGGGCCCCAGTAGAGACCCAGTACTTC
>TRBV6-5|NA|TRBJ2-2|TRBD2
CASSNLAGGPRELFF
TGTGCCAGCAGTAATCTAGCGGGAGGGCCCCGGGAGCTGTTTTTT
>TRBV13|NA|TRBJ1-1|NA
CASSLGSWDSPQNTEAFF
TGTGCCAGCAGCTTAGGGTCCTGGGACTCACCTCAGAACACTGAAGCTTTCTTT
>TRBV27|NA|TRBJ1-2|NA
CASSHGGYGYTF
TGTGCCAGCAGCCACGGGGGGTATGGCTACACCTTC
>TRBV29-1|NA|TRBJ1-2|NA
CSVNLNDYGYTF
TGCAGCGTAAACCTGAACGATTATGGCTACACCTTC
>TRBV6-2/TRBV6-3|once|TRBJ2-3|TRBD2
CASSYRTSGGRWGTDTQYF
TGTGCCAGCAGTTACCGAACTAGCGGGGGGCGTTGGGGCACAGATACGCAGTATTTT
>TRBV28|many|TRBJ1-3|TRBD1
CASSDRANGYTIYF
TGTGCCAGCTCAGACAGGGCAAATGGATACACCATATATTTT
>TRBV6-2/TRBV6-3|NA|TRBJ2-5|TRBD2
CASSGTSPETQYF
TGTGCCAGCAGTGGGACTAGCCCCGAGACCCAGTACTTC
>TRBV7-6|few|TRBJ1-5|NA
CASSLTMGPSNQPQHF
TGTGCCAGCAGCTTAACAATGGGGCCTAGCAATCAGCCCCAGCATTTT
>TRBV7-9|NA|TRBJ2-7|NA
CASSSFRETYEQYF
TGTGCCAGCAGCTCCTTCCGGGAGACCTACGAGCAGTACTTC
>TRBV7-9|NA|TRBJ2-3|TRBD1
CASSFGQGVADTQYF
TGTGCCAGCAGCTTCGGACAGGGGGTCGCAGATACGCAGTATTTT
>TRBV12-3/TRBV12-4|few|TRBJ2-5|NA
CASSIGSGQETQYF
TGTGCCAGCAGTATAGGGTCAGGCCAAGAGACCCAGTACTTC
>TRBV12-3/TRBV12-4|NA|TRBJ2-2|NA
CASTPFTGTGELFF
TGTGCCAGCACCCCTTTCACGGGCACCGGGGAGCTGTTTTTT
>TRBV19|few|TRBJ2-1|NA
CASSIPVSGTSGAFNEQFF
TGTGCCAGTAGTATTCCGGTTAGCGGAACCTCAGGGGCATTCAATGAGCAGTTCTTC
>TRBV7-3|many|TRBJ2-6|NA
CASSPPPGGLGANVLTF
TGTGCCAGCAGCCCACCACCCGGGGGGCTAGGGGCCAACGTCCTGACTTTC
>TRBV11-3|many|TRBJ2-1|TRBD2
CASSLSPGTRDYSEQFF
TGTGCCAGCAGCCTCTCGCCGGGGACTAGAGACTACAGTGAGCAGTTCTTC
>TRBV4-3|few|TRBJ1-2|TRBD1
CASRPGTGGNYGYTF
TGCGCCAGCAGACCCGGGACAGGGGGCAACTATGGCTACACCTTC